This T cell receptor beta chain came from a study of response to subunit inactivated influenza vaccine. Points from the study as a whole: T cells newly recruited by each seasonal influenza vaccination are few, the authors suggested.

There are many counts of this clonotype. What it recognizes is unknown. The CDR3 is 14 amino acids. Trimming took off 1 base at V and 1 base at J, with 8 bases between the two ends. Germline V gives CDR1 LGHDT, CDR2 YNNKEL (reference sequence). TCRdb reanalysed the RT-PCR reads using MiXCR and keeps one entry per CDR3 protein. Of around 480,000 distinct CDR3 sequences listed, 10% to 11% are singletons. The sample consisted of PBMCs from blood, taken around seven weeks after vaccination. This clonotype was obtained from a man between 50 and 59 years old who received an inactivated influenza vaccine. This rearrangement joins TRBV3-1 to TRBJ2-7, with D unresolved. CDR3 sequence (DNA): TGTGCCAGCAGCCAAGGCCGGAGATCCTACGAGCAGTACTTC. Translating gives CASSQGRRSYEQYF.